A selection of T cell receptor beta chains follows, all from one sample in a study of OX40 agonist ivuxolimab in advanced cancers. Clones were read by immunoSEQ multiplex PCR, and TCRdb kept only the in-frame ones, dropping some. This table holds 60,000 to 85,000 clones, roughly 73% found once. The sample here was CD4+ or CD8+ T cells sorted from blood, taken in a trial of the OX40 agonist ivuxolimab. The receptors stem from an adult with an advanced solid tumor such as melanoma, head and neck, liver or kidney cancer. Each CDR3 is given with its conserved first and last residue.

TRBJ2-3,TRBV7-3,CASSLNGDSDTQYF
TRBJ1-5,TRBV21-1,CASLGDSNQPQHF
TRBJ2-7,TRBV2,CASRNLVFDYEQYF
TRBJ2-1,TRBV4-1,CASSQARSYNEQFF
TRBJ2-7,TRBV7-2,CASRAGATYEQYF
TRBJ2-3,TRBV5-1,CASSPGTGGTDTQYF
TRBJ1-2,TRBV5-1,CASSLEGQGARSYTF
TRBJ2-1,TRBV18,CASSPVAGEGNEQFF
TRBJ2-1,TRBV28,CASTTGGGDEQFF
TRBJ2-7,TRBV7-2,CASSLVGGRRYEQYF
TRBJ2-1,TRBV6-6,CASSFAGLEQFF
TRBJ2-7,TRBV19,CASSIAGTSGVYEQYF
TRBJ2-1,TRBV6-4,CASSQQGDRANEQFF
TRBJ2-1,TRBV19,CASRLAGGRGNEQFF
TRBJ1-2,TRBV6-4,CASSDSYGYTF
TRBJ2-7,TRBV4-2,CASSQDSAGNSYEQYF
TRBJ2-3,TRBV9,CASSVVGWSSATDTQYF
TRBJ2-5,TRBV11-3,CASSRSRGLAGQETQYF
TRBJ2-7,TRBV7-6,CASSLTQGYTHEQYF
TRBJ2-7,TRBV18,CASTVEGFSYEQYF
TRBJ1-2,TRBV6-5,CASSHFDRTGYGYTF
TRBJ2-4,TRBV28,CASVTSGSGLDIQYF
TRBJ1-2,TRBV11-2,CASSLDRGYGYTF
TRBJ1-1,TRBV27,CASSLGQGRILNTEAFF
TRBJ2-7,TRBV6-6,CASSYGFSNEQYF
TRBJ2-3,TRBV7-3,CASSSTGTSGNTQYF
TRBJ2-1,TRBV14,CASSSGIGVYNEQFF
TRBJ1-1,TRBV4-1,CASSQGTGLDTEAFF
TRBJ1-1,TRBV28,CASRGAILAFF
TRBJ1-5,TRBV5-5,CASSLGPYSNQPQHF
TRBJ1-5,TRBV2,CASRETGTIYNQPQHF
TRBJ2-7,TRBV4-1,CASSRGTSGGAKYEQYF
TRBJ1-1,TRBV9,CASSVARRTEAFF
TRBJ2-5,TRBV2,CASNGGGRETQYF
TRBJ2-7,TRBV30,CAWSANRVGEQYF
TRBJ1-6,TRBV5-5,CASSDLRTVQSSPLHF
TRBJ2-3,TRBV6-1,CASSERATDTQYF
TRBJ2-1,TRBV28,CASIRGDSSSYNEQFF
TRBJ1-1,TRBV7-3,CASSLMGTGEWGTEAFF
TRBJ1-5,TRBV10-1,CASSETAYQPQHF
TRBJ1-3,TRBV28,CASIGNTIYF
TRBJ2-7,TRBV4-1,CASSQGQDDSYEQYF
TRBJ2-3,TRBV13,CASQGTDTQYF
TRBJ2-3,TRBV19,CASSTPSGLSTDTQYF
TRBJ1-3,TRBV6-1,CAKSGDRDTIYF
TRBJ1-2,TRBV4-1,CASSVDRGYGYTF
TRBJ1-2,TRBV5-5,CASSLDARAYYGYTF
TRBJ1-1,TRBV29-1,CSAGRDGGMNTEAFF
TRBJ1-5,TRBV12-2,CASRLVGGGYQPQHF
TRBJ1-2,TRBV18,CASSPTGTEYGYTF